Sequencing of this TCR beta chain was carried out in a study of cytomegalovirus exposure and HLA in healthy donors. Study as a whole: The approximately 110 validation repertoires used a platform that matched the one used for the approximately 670 first-cohort repertoires, as a later analysis reported. Study-wide findings and caveats: The listing of 150 to 200 TCR beta chains classed them as cytomegalovirus-associated.

In regard to this clone: Its matching antigen is unknown.

V lost 3 bases to trimming and J lost 8 bases, with 12 bases between them. Per germline, CDR1 MNHEY and CDR2 SMNVEV (reference sequence). The CDR3 sequence is 13 residues long. Here immunoSEQ multiplex PCR was the method, and the copy in TCRdb shows in-frame clones only, minus some. Altogether 200,000 to 250,000 clones are present, around nine tenths being singletons, with the ten largest covering more than 0.85%. Sequenced input: PBMCs. This rearrangement joins TRBV27 to TRBJ2-3, with D uncertain. This sequence was found in a woman aged 18-30 years in good health and CMV-seronegative. The CDR3 sequence: CASSFVPGATQYF. CDR3 coding DNA: TGTGCCAGCAGTTTCGTCCCCGGAGCTACGCAGTATTTT.